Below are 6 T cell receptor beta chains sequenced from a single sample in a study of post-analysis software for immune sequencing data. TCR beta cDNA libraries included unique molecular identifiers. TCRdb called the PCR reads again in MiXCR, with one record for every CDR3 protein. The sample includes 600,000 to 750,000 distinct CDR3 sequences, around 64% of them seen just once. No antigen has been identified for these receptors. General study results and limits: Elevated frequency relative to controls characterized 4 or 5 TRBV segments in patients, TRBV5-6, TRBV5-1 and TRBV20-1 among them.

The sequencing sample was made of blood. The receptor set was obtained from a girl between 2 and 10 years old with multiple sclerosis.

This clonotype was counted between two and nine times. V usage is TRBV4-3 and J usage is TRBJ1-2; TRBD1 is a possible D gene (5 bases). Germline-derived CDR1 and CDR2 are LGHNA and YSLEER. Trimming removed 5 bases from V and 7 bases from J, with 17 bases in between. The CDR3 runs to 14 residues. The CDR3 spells CASSKRIRARGYTF. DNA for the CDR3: TGCGCCAGCAGCAAAAGGATCAGGGCCCGTGGCTACACCTTC.

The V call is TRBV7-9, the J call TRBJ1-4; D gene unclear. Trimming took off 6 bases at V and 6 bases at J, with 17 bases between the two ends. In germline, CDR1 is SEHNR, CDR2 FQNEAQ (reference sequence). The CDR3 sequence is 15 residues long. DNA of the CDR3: TGTGCCAGCAGGACCGGCAGCTTAAAGTATGAAAAACTGTTTTTT. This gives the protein CASRTGSLKYEKLFF. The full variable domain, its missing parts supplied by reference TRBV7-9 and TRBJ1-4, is DTGVSQNPRHKITKRGQNVTFRCDPISEHNRLYWYRQTLGQGPEFLTYFQNEAQLEKSRLLSDRFSAERPKGSFSTLEIQRTEQGDSAMYLCASRTGSLKYEKLFFGSGTQLSVL.

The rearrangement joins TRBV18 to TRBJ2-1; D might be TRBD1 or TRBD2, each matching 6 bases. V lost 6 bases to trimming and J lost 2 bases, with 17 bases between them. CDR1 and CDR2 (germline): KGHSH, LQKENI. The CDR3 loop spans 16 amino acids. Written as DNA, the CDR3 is TGTGCCAGCTCGCCCAGGGGAGGCGGAACCTACAATGAGCAGTTCTTC. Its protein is CASSPRGGGTYNEQFF.

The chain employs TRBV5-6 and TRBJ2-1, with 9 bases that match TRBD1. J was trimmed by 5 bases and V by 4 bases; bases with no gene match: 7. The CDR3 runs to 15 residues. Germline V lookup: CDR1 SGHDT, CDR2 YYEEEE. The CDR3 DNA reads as TGTGCCAGCAGCACGCCGGGACAGGGTAACAATGAGCAGTTCTTC. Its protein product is CASSTPGQGNNEQFF. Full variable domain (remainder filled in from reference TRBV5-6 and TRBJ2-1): DAGVTQSPTHLIKTRGQQVTLRCSPKSGHDTVSWYQQALGQGPQFIFQYYEEEERQRGNFPDRFSGHQFPNYSSELNVNALLLGDSALYLCASSTPGQGNNEQFFGPGTRLTVL.

The DNA for the CDR3 is TGTGCCAGCAGCGGACTCGGGACAGCCTATGGCTACACCTTC. Residues: CASSGLGTAYGYTF. This chain uses TRBV7-9 with TRBJ1-2; 7 nucleotides line up with TRBD1. With V trimmed by 5 bases and J by 4 bases, 7 bases remained unmatched. The CDR3 has 14 amino acids. The germline gives CDR1 SEHNR, CDR2 FQNEAQ (reference sequence).

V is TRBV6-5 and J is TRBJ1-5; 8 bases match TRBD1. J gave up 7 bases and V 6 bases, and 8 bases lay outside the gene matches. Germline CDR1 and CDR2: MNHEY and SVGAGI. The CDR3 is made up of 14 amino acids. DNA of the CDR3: TGTGCCAGCAGCTTCGACAGGGGAGAACAGCCCCAGCATTTT. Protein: CASSFDRGEQPQHF.